Presented here are 6 T cell receptor beta chains from one specimen sequenced in a study of control samples from healthy donors and cancer patients. Clones were read by immunoSEQ multiplex PCR, and TCRdb kept only the in-frame ones, dropping some. The sample consists of 100,000 to 150,000 clones, 80% to 90% of them appearing once. The sequenced material came from blood. The source of these receptors is a man aged 60 to 69 in good health.

The chain combines TRBV2 with TRBJ1-3; 10 positions match TRBD1. V lost 7 bases, J lost 5 bases, and 5 bases stayed unmatched. CDR3 length: 14 residues. Germline V lookup: CDR1 SNHLY, CDR2 FYNNEI. The CDR3 coding sequence is TGTGCCAGCATCCCGACAGGGGGCAGAAACACCATATATTTT. This sequence encodes CASIPTGGRNTIYF.

The rearrangement joins TRBV30 to TRBJ1-6; 8 bases are shared with TRBD1. The CDR3 extends over 14 amino acids. V was pared by 3 bases and J by 7 bases, with 5 bases of the junction left unmatched. Germline lookup yields CDR1 GTSNPN and CDR2 SVGIG (reference sequence). The CDR3 here is CAWRGQGPNSPLHF. CDR3 DNA: TGTGCCTGGAGAGGACAGGGCCCGAATTCACCCCTCCACTTT.

This clone was seen only a few times. The sample holds other DNA sequences that translate to the same CDR3. This rearrangement joins TRBV5-1 to TRBJ1-2; D is unclear. The CDR3 covers 13 residues. Germline V gene sequence: CDR1 SGHRS, CDR2 YFSETQ. V lost 0 bases, J lost 4 bases, and 7 bases lay in between. The DNA of the CDR3 is TGCGCCAGCAGCTTGGTGGTGGGCTATGGCTACACCTTC. It yields the protein CASSLVVGYGYTF.

This chain links TRBV2 with TRBJ2-6; possibly TRBD1 for D (6 bases). The germline V gene encodes CDR1 SNHLY and CDR2 FYNNEI. This CDR3 has 16 amino acids. The V and J ends lost 2 bases and 11 bases respectively, with 19 bases between them. In DNA form, the CDR3 reads TGTGCCAGCAGTGAATACGGCTTGTGGGACAAGTACGTCCTGACTTTC. It codes for CASSEYGLWDKYVLTF.

The chain joins TRBV5-4 to TRBJ1-1; TRBD1 matches 8 bases. Germline V gene data show CDR1 as SGHNT and CDR2 as YYREEE (reference sequence). The CDR3 is made up of 14 amino acids. After removal of 1 base from V and 11 bases from J, the junction contained 10 bases not matched to a gene. The CDR3 nucleotides are TGTGCCAGCAGCTTGCAGGGGGCGGGAGGGTCGGCTTTCTTT. Protein product: CASSLQGAGGSAFF.

This clone was found a few times. The chain couples TRBV4-2 to TRBJ2-2, with 8 bases identical to TRBD2. The length of the CDR3 is 15 residues. Germline-derived CDR1 and CDR2 are LGHNA and YNFKEQ. The junction had 5 bases not matched to a gene; V was cut back by 4 bases and J by 4 bases. This CDR3 is CASSPERGLTGELFF. The CDR3 DNA sequence: TGTGCCAGCAGCCCGGAGCGGGGGCTCACCGGGGAGCTGTTTTTT.